Below, 28 T cell receptor beta chains from the same sample are listed, as sequenced in a study of technical replicates of blood from four donors. Some clones are missing from TCRdb's copy, which holds only in-frame ones; the method was immunoSEQ multiplex PCR. This table holds about 97,000 clones, roughly 95% found once. Sequenced: T cells isolated from PBMCs. The receptors derive from a human donor in good health.

This chain connects TRBV27 to TRBJ2-1, with a weak D call TRBD2 (6 bases). Trimming took off 6 bases at V and 4 bases at J, with 16 bases between the two ends. The germline V gene has CDR1 MNHEY and CDR2 SMNVEV (reference sequence). The CDR3 consists of 15 residues. CDR3 bases: TGTGCCAGCAGAGCCGGGACTTCTGTTTACAATGAGCAGTTCTTC. It specifies CASRAGTSVYNEQFF.

This clone was found once. V gene TRBV4-1 combines with J gene TRBJ2-3; the match to TRBD1 covers 7 bases. V trimming: 4 bases; J trimming: 0 bases; junction bases outside the gene matches: 22. Germline CDR1 and CDR2: MGHRA and YSYEKL. There are 21 residues in the CDR3. DNA of the CDR3: TGCGCCAGCAGCCTATCCGGGACAGCGTTTTTATCCGGTGGTAGCACAGATACGCAGTATTTT. Its translation is CASSLSGTAFLSGGSTDTQYF.

This clone was seen a few times. V gene TRBV29-1 combines with J gene TRBJ2-7; D is perhaps TRBD2 (5 bases). This CDR3 is 14 amino acids long. Germline V CDR1 and CDR2: SQVTM, ANQGSEA. Trimming shortened V by 5 bases and J by 2 bases, and 16 bases separated the two germline ends. CDR3 loop: CSVPGLNSPYEQYF. The DNA of the CDR3 is TGCAGCGTTCCCGGACTGAACTCCCCCTACGAGCAGTACTTC.

J is TRBJ1-1 and V is TRBV28, with D perhaps TRBD1 (6 bases). Trimming pared 5 bases from V and 5 bases from J, leaving 6 bases between. The CDR3 is 11 residues long. Germline V gene sequence: CDR1 MDHEN, CDR2 SYDVKM. The chain's CDR3 is CASSTGTEAFF. The CDR3 region has the DNA TGTGCCAGCAGTACAGGGACTGAAGCTTTCTTT.

CDR3 coding DNA: TGTGCCATCGGGGGACTAGCGGGTTCCTACAATGAGCAGTTCTTC. It translates to CAIGGLAGSYNEQFF. The chain couples TRBV10-3 to TRBJ2-1; 12 bases agree with TRBD2. Looked up from germline, CDR1 is ENHRY and CDR2 is SYGVKD. V was pared by 8 bases and J by 1 base, with 3 bases of the junction left unmatched. The CDR3 is 15 amino acids.

The chain employs TRBV5-1 and TRBJ2-1; weak D call: TRBD2 (5 bases). V shed 1 base and J shed 5 bases, with 10 bases lying between them. CDR1 is SGHRS and CDR2 is YFSETQ in the germline V gene. The CDR3 spans 14 residues. The CDR3 protein is CASSLTGENNEQFF. The DNA of the CDR3 is TGCGCCAGCAGCTTGACCGGGGAAAACAATGAGCAGTTCTTC.

The chain links TRBV7-9 to TRBJ1-6, with 8 nucleotides matching TRBD1. The CDR3 is 14 residues long. Unmatched junction bases numbered 8, after V lost 6 bases and J lost 10 bases. Germline V CDR1 and CDR2: SEHNR, FQNEAQ (reference sequence). CDR3 in DNA: TGTGCCAGCAGTTGGACAGGGATAAACTCACCCCTCCACTTT. It specifies CASSWTGINSPLHF.

This chain joins TRBV11-2 and TRBJ2-1, with D possibly TRBD2 on 5 matching bases. This CDR3 spans 14 amino acids. V was trimmed by 4 bases and J by 4 bases, leaving 11 bases between them. Germline V gene sequence: CDR1 SGHAT, CDR2 FQNNGV. CDR3 residues: CASSSFTGYNEQFF. The CDR3, as DNA: TGTGCCAGCAGCTCCTTTACGGGGTACAATGAGCAGTTCTTC.

As DNA, the CDR3 is TGTGCCAGCAGCCAAGATGCGGGCAGGGGCCGGTATGGCTACACCTTC. This translates into CASSQDAGRGRYGYTF. The rearrangement joins TRBV4-2 to TRBJ1-2, with TRBD1 as a possible D gene (6 bases). Germline V gene sequence: CDR1 LGHNA, CDR2 YNFKEQ. The CDR3 is 16 amino acids. The V end was cut by 0 bases, the J end by 5 bases, with 16 bases between.

The V and J genes are TRBV6-5 and TRBJ2-1; D perhaps matches TRBD2 (6 bases). V lost 2 bases and J 0 bases, leaving 8 bases between the germline ends. Germline-derived CDR1 and CDR2 are MNHEY and SVGAGI. CDR3 size: 15 residues. CDR3 protein: CASSYLGGSYNEQFF. CDR3 DNA sequence: TGTGCCAGCAGTTACCTGGGGGGCTCCTACAATGAGCAGTTCTTC.

This rearrangement joins TRBV7-7 to TRBJ2-7, with D tentatively TRBD2 (6 bases). The V gene lost 5 bases and the J gene lost 1 base, with 15 bases spanning the gap. The CDR3 is 15 residues long. Germline assignment: CDR1 SSHAT and CDR2 FNYEAQ (reference sequence). The CDR3 DNA sequence: TGTGCCAGCAGCGCGGGGACCGGGCCTTCCTACGAGCAGTACTTC. As protein: CASSAGTGPSYEQYF.

The gene calls are TRBV9 and TRBJ1-2; D may be TRBD1 (6 bases). CDR3 length: 16 residues. Deletions cut 2 bases from V and 0 bases from J, with 14 bases between. The germline CDR1 and CDR2 sequences are SGDLS and YYNGEE. CDR3 nucleotide sequence: TGTGCCAGCAGCGTGGGGAACAGGGTATCTAACTATGGCTACACCTTC. Amino acids: CASSVGNRVSNYGYTF.

The CDR3 DNA is TGTGCCAGTAGTATTATTTCGGGAGGGGAAGCACCCCTCCACTTT. This codes for CASSIISGGEAPLHF. The chain couples TRBV19 to TRBJ1-6; possible D gene TRBD1, 5 bases. The germline gives CDR1 LNHDA, CDR2 SQIVND (reference sequence). The CDR3 has 15 amino acids. V lost 3 bases and J 11 bases, leaving 17 bases between the germline ends.

The chain couples TRBV18 to TRBJ1-1; 12 bases align to TRBD1. V was pared by 4 bases and J by 10 bases, with 13 bases of the junction left unmatched. Germline V gene lookup returns CDR1 KGHSH and CDR2 LQKENI. The CDR3 length is 16 residues. CDR3 bases: TGTGCCAGCTCACGCGGACCGGGACAGGGGGCCAAGGTAGCTTTCTTT. Protein: CASSRGPGQGAKVAFF.

V and J are TRBV9 and TRBJ2-7; D is possibly TRBD1 (6 bases). The CDR3 is 12 amino acids. Germline V gives CDR1 SGDLS, CDR2 YYNGEE. The V gene lost 3 bases and the J gene lost 7 bases, with 11 bases spanning the gap. CDR3 sequence: CASSAGETEQYF. The CDR3 DNA reads as TGTGCCAGCAGCGCAGGGGAGACGGAGCAGTACTTC. Full variable domain (rest looked up from reference TRBV9 and TRBJ2-7): DSGVTQTPKHLITATGQRVTLRCSPRSGDLSVYWYQQSLDQGLQFLIQYYNGEERAKGNILERFSAQQFPDLHSELNLSSLELGDSALYFCASSAGETEQYFGPGTRLTVT.

This chain links TRBV11-2 with TRBJ2-7; 9 bases line up with TRBD1. This CDR3 has 16 residues. V was clipped by 5 bases and J by 3 bases; unmatched bases: 11. From germline, CDR1 is SGHAT and CDR2 FQNNGV. CDR3 nucleotide sequence: TGTGCCAGCAGCCATACCTATGGGACAGGGAACTACGAGCAGTACTTC. This codes for CASSHTYGTGNYEQYF.

J is TRBJ2-1 and V is TRBV9; weak D call: TRBD2 (5 bases). This CDR3 is built from 17 residues. CDR1 SGDLS and CDR2 YYNGEE come from the germline V gene. V lost 4 bases and J 8 bases, leaving 25 bases between the germline ends. The chain's CDR3 is CASSLFYWGNARDEQFF. DNA of the CDR3: TGTGCCAGCAGCCTTTTTTATTGGGGTAACGCGAGGGATGAGCAGTTCTTC. Filled out from reference TRBV9 and TRBJ2-1, the complete variable domain reads DSGVTQTPKHLITATGQRVTLRCSPRSGDLSVYWYQQSLDQGLQFLIQYYNGEERAKGNILERFSAQQFPDLHSELNLSSLELGDSALYFCASSLFYWGNARDEQFFGPGTRLTVL.

The chain couples TRBV15 to TRBJ1-4; TRBD1 might be the D (5 bases). Trimming stripped 0 bases from V and 4 bases from J, with 9 bases between. From germline, CDR1 is LNHNV and CDR2 YYDKDF (reference sequence). This CDR3 comprises 15 residues. CDR3 protein: CATSRDRGLNEKLFF. The CDR3 region has the DNA TGTGCCACCAGCAGAGATAGGGGCCTTAATGAAAAACTGTTTTTT. Together with reference TRBV15 and TRBJ1-4, the CDR3 gives the full variable domain: DAMVIQNPRYQVTQFGKPVTLSCSQTLNHNVMYWYQQKSSQAPKLLFHYYDKDFNNEADTPDNFQSRRPNTSFCFLDIRSPGLGDTAMYLCATSRDRGLNEKLFFGSGTQLSVL.

The gene calls are TRBV10-2 and TRBJ2-2; the D gene is possibly TRBD2 (6 bases). Per germline, CDR1 WSHSY and CDR2 SAAADI. With 5 bases removed from V and 2 bases from J, the gap between germline ends came to 9 bases. The CDR3 is made up of 14 amino acids. Written as DNA, the CDR3 is TGCGCCAGCAGTTACGGGACTAACACCGGGGAGCTGTTTTTT. It yields the protein CASSYGTNTGELFF.

The rearrangement links TRBV6-1 to TRBJ2-7, with a weak D call TRBD1 (7 bases). V lost 4 bases, J lost 4 bases, and 17 bases lay in between. The CDR3 totals 15 residues. Germline assignment: CDR1 MNHNS and CDR2 SASEGT. DNA of the CDR3: TGTGCCAGCAGTGGGGGTGCAGGGGGGTGGTACGAGCAGTACTTC. As protein: CASSGGAGGWYEQYF.

The chain has TRBV9 and TRBJ1-1, with 8 nucleotides matching TRBD1. CDR3 size: 13 residues. V trimming: 3 bases; J trimming: 5 bases; junction bases outside the gene matches: 3. CDR1 and CDR2 (germline): SGDLS, YYNGEE. The CDR3 reads CASSGHRGTEAFF. The CDR3 nucleotides are TGTGCCAGCAGCGGACACAGGGGGACTGAAGCTTTCTTT. The variable domain in full, with the rest retrieved from reference TRBV9 and TRBJ1-1, is DSGVTQTPKHLITATGQRVTLRCSPRSGDLSVYWYQQSLDQGLQFLIQYYNGEERAKGNILERFSAQQFPDLHSELNLSSLELGDSALYFCASSGHRGTEAFFGQGTRLTVV.

The genes are TRBV4-1 and TRBJ2-6, with D tentatively TRBD2 (6 bases). Trimming stripped 4 bases from V and 7 bases from J, with 17 bases between. CDR3 length equals 16 residues. Germline values: CDR1 MGHRA, CDR2 YSYEKL. For the CDR3, the DNA is TGCGCCAGCAGCCCGTTCGGGAGCAGGGCAGCCAACGTCCTGACTTTC. Protein product: CASSPFGSRAANVLTF.

The rearrangement links TRBV29-1 to TRBJ2-2; 11 bases are shared with TRBD1. Germline V gene data show CDR1 as SQVTM and CDR2 as ANQGSEA. V lost 6 bases, J lost 2 bases, and 5 bases stayed unmatched. The CDR3 spans 15 residues. The CDR3: CSVDRTGGNTGELFF. CDR3 bases: TGCAGCGTGGATAGGACAGGGGGCAACACCGGGGAGCTGTTTTTT.

The chain joins TRBV30 to TRBJ1-5; 9 nucleotides line up with TRBD1. The germline CDR1 and CDR2 sequences are GTSNPN and SVGIG (reference sequence). J was trimmed by 6 bases and V by 2 bases; bases with no gene match: 14. CDR3 size: 17 residues. The CDR3 is CAWSMGQGGWISQPQHF. The CDR3 DNA is TGTGCCTGGAGTATGGGACAGGGTGGGTGGATCTCTCAGCCCCAGCATTTT.

DNA of the CDR3: TGTGCCAGCAGCCAAGTTTCGGGAAAGGCCTCTGGAAACACCATATATTTT. It specifies CASSQVSGKASGNTIYF. The genes are TRBV4-2 and TRBJ1-3; D is uncertain. V was cut by 1 base and J by 0 bases, with 13 bases left in between. Germline V CDR1 and CDR2: LGHNA, YNFKEQ. This CDR3 region has 17 residues.

The genes are TRBV11-2 and TRBJ2-2; D is possibly TRBD2 (5 bases). Germline CDR1 and CDR2: SGHAT and FQNNGV. V lost 1 base to trimming and J lost 0 bases, with 12 bases between them. The CDR3 is 17 amino acids. The DNA of the CDR3 is TGTGCCAGCAGCTTAGTCCGGCGGGTGACGAACACCGGGGAGCTGTTTTTT. Amino acids: CASSLVRRVTNTGELFF.

The rearrangement links TRBV6-5 to TRBJ1-4; D not resolved. Germline V CDR1 and CDR2: MNHEY, SVGAGI. Trimming stripped 7 bases from V and 8 bases from J, with 20 bases between. The CDR3 covers 15 residues. The CDR3: CASTPGIGRSEKLFF. CDR3 sequence (DNA): TGTGCCAGCACCCCGGGGATCGGTAGGAGCGAAAAACTGTTTTTT.

On this clone itself: One end of the junction is discordant with germline, which a read error may explain. The chain uses TRBV13 and TRBJ2-1, with 9 positions matching TRBD2. Germline values: CDR1 PRHDT, CDR2 FYEKMQ (reference sequence). The CDR3 length is 20 residues. The CDR3 bases are TGTGCCAGCAGCCAAAAAGCTAAACTAGCGGGTCTCGGTTTTGCTAATGCGCAGTTCTTC. Translating it yields CASSQKAKLAGLGFANAQFF. Drawing the rest from reference TRBV13 and TRBJ2-1, the complete variable domain is AAGVIQSPRHLIKEKRETATLKCYPIPRHDTVYWYQQGPGQDPQFLISFYEKMQSDKGSIPDRFSAQQFSDYHSELNMSSLELGDSALYFCASSQKAKLAGLGFANAQFFGPGTRLTVL.